This T cell receptor (beta chain) originates from a study of post-analysis software for immune sequencing data (dated by TCRdb to about 2015). Broadly, across the study: Relapsing-remitting, secondary progressive and progressive-relapsing multiple sclerosis were recorded as disease courses, and subtype annotation was lacking for some patients. The multiple sclerosis patient repertoires were compared with 10 or so previously published healthy control repertoires from donors aged 6 to 25 years. A subset of samples was prepared in parallel using single-end sample barcoding, then pooled and co-amplified after Illumina adapter ligation. The research as a whole found: Significantly higher frequencies in patients than in controls were found for several TRBV segments, including TRBV5-6, TRBV5-1 and TRBV20-1. The multiple sclerosis patient group was slightly younger than the control group. Multiple sclerosis patients had significantly lower normalized Chao1 diversity than controls, a result that suggests substantial peripheral T-cell clonal expansion. Direct clustering with F measure revealed strong co-clustering of samples prepared in the same batch, which led to a batch-effect correction.

To demonstrate the VDJtools post-analysis software, the study profiled TCR beta repertoires from the peripheral blood of under 15 young patients with multiple sclerosis. Multiple sclerosis patients were children and adolescents aged about 6 to 15 years. The CDR3 runs 16 amino acids, cysteine and phenylalanine included. Only the CDR3 DNA is retained, 48 bases long and in frame from the first base. The germline V gene (reference sequence) supplies CDR1 SGHAT and CDR2 FQDESV. V is clipped by 7 bases and J by 1 base, and the sequence between their germline boundaries is 19 bases long. Library method: PCR. The sequencer listed for this sample is Illumina HiSeq 2500. Unique molecular identifiers were incorporated into TCR beta cDNA libraries to reduce PCR and sequencing biases. Roughly 0.5 million cDNA molecules were obtained per 1 to 10 million input T cells, so each molecule approximated one T cell. The same protocol used for the earlier healthy control dataset was applied to prepare and sequence the patient libraries. Samples belonging to the same batch were prepared together, multiplexed and sequenced on a shared HiSeq lane. Per the source publication's procedure: Raw barcoded reads were processed with MIGEC, and single-read molecular identifier groups were discarded before consensus assembly and CDR3 extraction. Clonotype tables were post-analysed with VDJtools, and diversity was normalized by down-sampling all datasets to the smallest sample size. To correct batch-related cross-sample contamination, repertoire overlap clustering matched CDR3 amino acid sequences but not nucleotide sequences. TCRdb reanalyzed the raw reads on its own, using fastp at Q25 for trimming and MiXCR for clone calling, and kept in-frame beta chains. CDR3 protein sequences are deduplicated, and each keeps its most common genes and DNA. The V and J calls follow TCRdb's processing rather than the paper's. The sample table lists roughly 700,000 distinct CDR3 sequences, 30% of them with a count of one. The ten largest clonotypes hold approximately 0.55% of the sample.

Turning to this clonotype: Its antigen specificity is not known. No base quality values were provided; no much bigger clone lies one nucleotide off.

Source material: blood. The chain links TRBV11-1 with TRBJ2-5; perhaps TRBD1 is the D gene, with 5 bases matching. The sequence came from a girl aged 5-17 years with multiple sclerosis. The DNA reads as follows: TGTGCCAGCACCCCCAGAAAGCAGGGAAGCCAAGAGACCCAGTACTTC. Protein translation: CASTPRKQGSQETQYF.